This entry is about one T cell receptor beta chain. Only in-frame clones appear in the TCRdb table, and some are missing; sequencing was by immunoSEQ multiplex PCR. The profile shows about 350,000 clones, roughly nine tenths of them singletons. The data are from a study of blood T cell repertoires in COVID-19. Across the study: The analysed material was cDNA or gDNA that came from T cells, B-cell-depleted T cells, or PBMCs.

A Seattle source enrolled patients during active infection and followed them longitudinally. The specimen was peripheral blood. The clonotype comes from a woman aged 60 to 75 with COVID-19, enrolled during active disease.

The CDR3 loop is CAISEQGNGYTF. Written as DNA, the CDR3 is TGTGCCATCAGTGAACAGGGCAACGGCTACACCTTC. The genes are TRBV10-3 and TRBJ1-2, with D perhaps TRBD1 (6 bases). Between the trimmed V and J ends, which lost 3 bases and 8 bases, there was a span of 10 bases. Germline CDR1 and CDR2: ENHRY and SYGVKD. The CDR3 totals 12 residues.